The 23 T cell receptor beta chains below all came from one sample that was sequenced in a study of blood T cell repertoires in COVID-19. Data came from immunoSEQ multiplex PCR; TCRdb stores just in-frame clones and leaves some out. The data show some 200,000 clones, around four fifths seen once. The sequenced material came from peripheral blood. The receptors derive from a man in his sixties with COVID-19, enrolled during active disease.

The chain employs TRBV24-1 and TRBJ2-1; TRBD2 might be the D (5 bases). V was trimmed by 6 bases and J by 10 bases, leaving 9 bases between them. CDR3 size: 11 residues. Germline CDR1 and CDR2: KGHDR and SFDVKD. This CDR3 is CATSTRGEQFF. Written as DNA, the CDR3 is TGTGCCACCAGTACCCGGGGAGAGCAGTTCTTC.

The rearrangement links TRBV7-8 to TRBJ1-5; 9 nucleotides agree with TRBD1. This CDR3 is 15 amino acids long. CDR1 and CDR2 from the germline V gene are SGHVS and FQNEAQ. With 0 bases clipped from V and 4 bases from J, the junction kept 1 base outside the gene matches. This CDR3 is CASSLAGQGNQPQHF. Here the CDR3 DNA reads TGTGCCAGCAGCTTAGCGGGACAGGGTAATCAGCCCCAGCATTTT. The variable domain in full, with the rest retrieved from reference TRBV7-8 and TRBJ1-5, is GAGVSQSPRYKVAKRGQDVALRCDPISGHVSLFWYQQALGQGPEFLTYFQNEAQLDKSGLPSDRFFAERPEGSVSTLKIQRTQQEDSAVYLCASSLAGQGNQPQHFGDGTRLSIL.

The chain couples TRBV5-6 to TRBJ1-4; tentative D call: TRBD1 (6 bases). V gave up 5 bases and J gave up 4 bases, with 15 bases separating them. The CDR3 covers 15 residues. Germline V CDR1 and CDR2: SGHDT, YYEEEE. The CDR3 reads CASSLGSQGNEKLFF. The CDR3, as DNA: TGTGCCAGCAGTTTAGGGTCACAGGGTAATGAAAAACTGTTTTTT.

This clone has more than one count but fewer than ten. The chain links TRBV6-2 or TRBV6-3 to TRBJ2-2; TRBD1 is a possible D gene (6 bases). Germline V lookup: CDR1 MNHEY, CDR2 SVGEGT. The CDR3 consists of 12 residues. V was shortened by 6 bases and J by 6 bases, with 8 bases between the two germline ends. CDR3 residues: CASSWGPGELFF. The CDR3 DNA is TGTGCCAGCAGCTGGGGGCCCGGGGAGCTGTTTTTT.

The chain couples TRBV19 to TRBJ2-7; 10 bases are a match to TRBD1. CDR3 size: 14 residues. Looked up from germline, CDR1 is LNHDA and CDR2 is SQIVND (reference sequence). Trimming cost V 7 bases and J 2 bases; bases outside gene matches: 5. The CDR3, as DNA: TGTGCCAGTACCCGGGGACAGGGGACCTACGAGCAGTACTTC. Its protein product is CASTRGQGTYEQYF.

V gene TRBV5-4 combines with J gene TRBJ1-1; the match to TRBD1 covers 12 bases. V was clipped by 3 bases and J by 4 bases; unmatched bases: 1. This CDR3 region has 14 residues. Germline V gene lookup returns CDR1 SGHNT and CDR2 YYREEE (reference sequence). The CDR3: CASSWGQGATEAFF. The DNA for the CDR3 is TGTGCCAGCAGCTGGGGACAGGGGGCCACTGAAGCTTTCTTT.

The CDR3 is CASSSSEGQVETQYF. The DNA of the CDR3 is TGCGCCAGCAGCTCATCCGAAGGACAGGTGGAGACCCAGTACTTC. The V gene is TRBV5-1, the J gene TRBJ2-5; TRBD1 agrees at 7 bases. CDR1 and CDR2 from the germline V gene are SGHRS and YFSETQ. CDR3 length: 15 amino acids. V trimming: 3 bases; J trimming: 5 bases; junction bases outside the gene matches: 10.

The chain carries TRBV5-4 and TRBJ1-2; D unresolved. This CDR3 is built from 14 residues. Germline CDR1 and CDR2: SGHNT and YYREEE (reference sequence). V was cut by 0 bases and J by 4 bases, with 10 bases left in between. CDR3 DNA sequence: TGTGCCAGCAGCTTGGACAGATCGGTCTATGGCTACACCTTC. Translated: CASSLDRSVYGYTF.

The chain uses TRBV5-1 and TRBJ2-2, with a tentative D call TRBD2 (6 bases). The ends were cut back, 0 bases at V and 6 bases at J, with 6 bases in the middle. Per the germline V gene, CDR1 is SGHRS and CDR2 is YFSETQ. The CDR3 is 13 amino acids. The CDR3 region is CASSLGGAGELFF. CDR3 DNA sequence: TGCGCCAGCAGCTTGGGGGGGGCCGGGGAGCTGTTTTTT.

The chain joins TRBV5-1 to TRBJ2-1; tentative D call: TRBD1 (6 bases). Trimming took 6 bases from V and 1 from J, leaving 14 bases between them. The V gene's germline CDR1 is SGHRS and CDR2 YFSETQ. The CDR3 has 15 amino acids. CDR3 nucleotides: TGCGCCAGCACGTCAGACGGACAGTCCTACAATGAGCAGTTCTTC. Residues: CASTSDGQSYNEQFF.

The CDR3: CASKGQLISYNEQFF. For the CDR3, the DNA is TGTGCCAGTAAGGGACAGCTCATCTCCTACAATGAGCAGTTCTTC. This chain uses TRBV19 with TRBJ2-1; 7 nucleotides agree with TRBD1. The CDR3 consists of 15 residues. Germline V lookup: CDR1 LNHDA, CDR2 SQIVND (reference sequence). J was trimmed by 0 bases and V by 7 bases; bases with no gene match: 6.

Comment on this clone: The same CDR3 also results from other DNA sequences found in this sample. The chain carries TRBV29-1 and TRBJ2-1; TRBD1 aligns across 9 bases. The J segment lost 1 base and the V segment lost 6 bases, leaving 4 bases of the junction unmatched. The germline V gene encodes CDR1 SQVTM and CDR2 ANQGSEA. The CDR3 contains 14 residues. In nucleotides, the CDR3 is TGCAGCGTGGGACAGGGTGGGTCCTACAATGAGCAGTTCTTC. Encoded protein: CSVGQGGSYNEQFF.

The chain uses TRBV5-1 and TRBJ1-4, with D hard to call. The CDR3 consists of 15 residues. Germline V gene data show CDR1 as SGHRS and CDR2 as YFSETQ. The V end was cut by 0 bases, the J end by 7 bases, with 13 bases between. CDR3 protein: CASSLGRVSGEKLFF. CDR3 in DNA: TGCGCCAGCAGCTTGGGAAGGGTGAGCGGTGAAAAACTGTTTTTT.

The chain carries TRBV2 and TRBJ2-5; TRBD2 aligns across 13 bases. The CDR3 covers 14 residues. Losses at the gene ends were 6 bases for V and 7 bases for J; bases not matched to a gene: 5. Germline-derived CDR1 and CDR2 are SNHLY and FYNNEI. The CDR3 coding sequence is TGTGCCAGCAGAGGACTAGCGGGAGCCGGGACCCAGTACTTC. Protein sequence: CASRGLAGAGTQYF.

J is TRBJ1-2 and V is TRBV6-5, with TRBD1 identical over 9 bases. From germline, CDR1 is MNHEY and CDR2 SVGAGI. Losses at the gene ends were 4 bases for V and 4 bases for J; bases not matched to a gene: 4. There are 14 residues in the CDR3. CDR3 sequence (DNA): TGTGCCAGCAGTTCCACAGGGGGCGGCTATGGCTACACCTTC. Protein sequence: CASSSTGGGYGYTF.

The chain has TRBV9 and TRBJ2-5, with 9 positions matching TRBD1. Germline V gene data show CDR1 as SGDLS and CDR2 as YYNGEE. This CDR3 contains 15 residues. V lost 0 bases and J lost 4; bases outside the gene matches: 4. Written as DNA, the CDR3 is TGTGCCAGCAGCGTAGCAACAGGGGGCGCAGAGACCCAGTACTTC. Amino acid sequence: CASSVATGGAETQYF.

The rearrangement joins TRBV7-9 to TRBJ1-1; tentatively, D is TRBD1 (5 bases). Germline CDR1 reads SEHNR; CDR2 reads FQNEAQ (reference sequence). V gave up 6 bases and J gave up 3 bases, with 8 bases separating them. This CDR3 has 12 amino acids. The CDR3 bases are TGTGCCAGCAGTCCGGGGGACACTGAAGCTTTCTTT. This translates into CASSPGDTEAFF.

This chain joins TRBV7-7 and TRBJ1-6; tentative D call: TRBD1 (5 bases). From germline, CDR1 is SSHAT and CDR2 FNYEAQ (reference sequence). The CDR3 contains 13 residues. The V gene lost 5 bases and the J gene lost 9 bases, with 11 bases spanning the gap. The CDR3 nucleotides are TGTGCCAGCAGCCCGGACATGAGTTCACCCCTCCACTTT. Amino acids: CASSPDMSSPLHF.

This rearrangement joins TRBV27 to TRBJ2-5; 14 nucleotides align to TRBD2. The CDR3 sequence is 19 residues long. V shed 4 bases, J shed 2 bases, and the junction held 12 bases outside the gene matches. Looked up from germline, CDR1 is MNHEY and CDR2 is SMNVEV (reference sequence). CDR3 DNA: TGTGCCAGCAGTTCGGGACTAGCGGGAGAGATATGGCAGCAAGAGACCCAGTACTTC. Translation gives CASSSGLAGEIWQQETQYF.

V gene TRBV29-1 combines with J gene TRBJ2-4; no reliable D call. Trimming pared 8 bases from V and 6 bases from J, leaving 8 bases between. The germline V gene has CDR1 SQVTM and CDR2 ANQGSEA. The CDR3 loop spans 10 amino acids. The CDR3 loop is CSPKRNIQYF. CDR3 in DNA: TGCAGCCCGAAGAGAAACATTCAGTACTTC.

This sequence joins TRBV19 and TRBJ1-3; D possibly corresponds to TRBD1 (5 bases). Germline lookup yields CDR1 LNHDA and CDR2 SQIVND (reference sequence). The ends were cut back, 3 bases at V and 0 bases at J, with 9 bases in the middle. The CDR3 sequence is 15 residues long. CDR3 region: CASSMGLSSGNTIYF. In nucleotides, the CDR3 is TGTGCCAGTAGTATGGGGCTGAGCTCTGGAAACACCATATATTTT.

The chain carries TRBV4-1 and TRBJ1-1; possibly TRBD1 for D (6 bases). Trimming took 1 base from V and 4 from J, leaving 16 bases between them. The CDR3 consists of 16 residues. From germline, CDR1 is MGHRA and CDR2 YSYEKL. The CDR3 loop is CASSQVGGAVGTEAFF. The CDR3 nucleotides read TGCGCCAGCAGCCAAGTAGGGGGAGCGGTGGGCACTGAAGCTTTCTTT.

J is TRBJ2-1 and V is TRBV14, with TRBD1 identical over 10 bases. The CDR3 covers 15 residues. The germline CDR1 and CDR2 sequences are SGHDN and FVKESK. J was trimmed by 2 bases and V by 5 bases; bases with no gene match: 3. The CDR3 here is CASSSGTGAYNEQFF. CDR3 nucleotide sequence: TGTGCCAGCAGCAGCGGGACAGGGGCCTACAATGAGCAGTTCTTC.